A selection of T cell receptor beta chains follows, all from one sample in a study of cytomegalovirus exposure and HLA in healthy donors. Generated by immunoSEQ multiplex PCR, the TCRdb table keeps only in-frame clones and is missing some. The sample lists about 82,000 clones; 60% to 80% were seen once. The sequencing sample was made of PBMCs. The receptor set was obtained from a man aged 55 to 70 in good health and CMV-seronegative. Each CDR3 is given with its conserved first and last residue. A D gene is named only where the DNA matches it firmly. Rows give clone size only sometimes, using once, few, many, or a class for an expanded clone.

>-|TRBV6-1|-|14|TRBJ2-7
TGTGCCAGCAGTCTATCAGGGGACCCCTACGAGCAGTACTTC
CASSLSGDPYEQYF
>-|TRBV6-6|TRBD1|15|TRBJ1-6
TGTGCCAGCAGCGTCAGGGGGTTATCGGATTCACCCCTCCACTTT
CASSVRGLSDSPLHF
>-|TRBV28|TRBD2|14|TRBJ2-7
TGTGCCAGCAGTTTCGGGGGGGGGCCCAACGAGCAGTACTTC
CASSFGGGPNEQYF
>few|TRBV5-4|-|17|TRBJ2-5
TGTGCCAGCAACGACGGGAGCCTTCGGTCCATCCAAGAGACCCAGTACTTC
CASNDGSLRSIQETQYF
>-|TRBV5-1|-|14|TRBJ1-1
TGCGCCAGCAGCCTCGGGACAACGGGCACTGAAGCTTTCTTT
CASSLGTTGTEAFF
>few|TRBV9|-|14|TRBJ2-1
TGTGCCAGCAGCGTAGATATCAGGGGCAATGAGCAGTTCTTC
CASSVDIRGNEQFF
>few|TRBV6-1|TRBD1|14|TRBJ2-1
TGTGCCATTCCGAGAGACAGGGGGCGAAATGAGCAGTTCTTC
CAIPRDRGRNEQFF
>few|TRBV11-3|-|15|TRBJ2-3
TGTGCCAGCAGCTTGTCATGGGGCCTAGGAGATACGCAGTATTTT
CASSLSWGLGDTQYF
>-|TRBV5-4|-|15|TRBJ2-1
TGTGCCAGCATCAGTCGTGGGGGGAGCGTCAATGAGCAGTTCTTC
CASISRGGSVNEQFF
>-|TRBV7-2|TRBD2|15|TRBJ2-7
TGTGCCAGCAGCCTGGGCGGGGGGGCCCCCTACGAGCAGTACTTC
CASSLGGGAPYEQYF
>-|TRBV6-1|-|15|TRBJ2-3
TGTGCCAGCAGTGAAGTTCTAGCCAGCACAGATACGCAGTATTTT
CASSEVLASTDTQYF
>few|TRBV5-1|-|14|TRBJ1-6
TGCGCCAGCAGCTTGCAGACAGCCAATTCACCCCTCCACTTT
CASSLQTANSPLHF
>few|TRBV29-1|-|15|TRBJ2-3
TGCAGCGTTGATGGGGGGGCATTCATCACAGATACGCAGTATTTT
CSVDGGAFITDTQYF
>-|TRBV10-3|-|15|TRBJ2-5
TGTGCCATCAGTGATGCCGGGGGAGGCGAGGAGACCCAGTACTTC
CAISDAGGGEETQYF
>few|TRBV12-5|-|14|TRBJ1-1
TGTGCTAGTGGTTTGGAGCGAGTGAACACTGAAGCTTTCTTT
CASGLERVNTEAFF
>-|TRBV4-3|TRBD1|14|TRBJ2-7
TGCGCCAGCAGCCAGACAGGGGGCCGGGGGGAGCAGTACTTC
CASSQTGGRGEQYF
>few|TRBV10-3|TRBD1|16|TRBJ1-1
TGTGCCAGCAGTACGTTCCTAAGGGGGCGCGACACTGAAGCTTTCTTT
CASSTFLRGRDTEAFF
>-|TRBV13|TRBD2|15|TRBJ2-5
TGTGCCAGCAGCCCCGGGACTAGCGGCCAAGAGACCCAGTACTTC
CASSPGTSGQETQYF
>-|TRBV19|-|15|TRBJ2-5
TGTGCCAGTAGTACGGCCGTGGGCAGGGCAGAGACCCAGTACTTC
CASSTAVGRAETQYF
>-|TRBV4-2|-|16|TRBJ2-2
TGTGCCAGCAGCCAACGCCGGGGAGGCAACACCGGGGAGCTGTTTTTT
CASSQRRGGNTGELFF
>-|TRBV18|-|15|TRBJ2-7
TGTGCCAGCTCACCTCCTCAGGGCGTCTCCTACGAGCAGTACTTC
CASSPPQGVSYEQYF
>-|TRBV7-7|TRBD2|15|TRBJ2-7
TGTGCCAGCAGCCCCGCGGGGGGCAGATCCTACGAGCAGTACTTC
CASSPAGGRSYEQYF
>few|TRBV25-1|-|15|TRBJ2-5
TGTGCCAGCAGCCCCCCGCAGGGGAGGGGAGAGACCCAGTACTTC
CASSPPQGRGETQYF
>-|TRBV7-9|-|18|TRBJ2-1
TGTGCCAGCAGCTCCGGGTTGGGGGCGGCTCGTGGGTACAATGAGCAGTTCTTC
CASSSGLGAARGYNEQFF
>few|TRBV27|-|15|TRBJ1-1
TGTGCCAGCAGTTTACGAGGGGGGGGGAGCACTGAAGCTTTCTTT
CASSLRGGGSTEAFF
>few|TRBV6-6|-|13|TRBJ2-2
TGTGCCAGCACGGTCAGGCCCACCGGGGAGCTGTTTTTT
CASTVRPTGELFF
>many|TRBV2|TRBD1|14|TRBJ1-4
TGTGCCAGCAGTCGGGACAGGATGGATGAAAAACTGTTTTTT
CASSRDRMDEKLFF
>-|TRBV7-6|TRBD2|12|TRBJ2-5
TGTGCCAGCAGCTTAGGTTCTAGCGGGTGCTACTTC
CASSLGSSGCYF
>-|TRBV5-4|-|16|TRBJ2-2
TGTGCCAGCAGCCCGCCGAGCGCTACGAACACCGGGGAGCTGTTTTTT
CASSPPSATNTGELFF
>-|TRBV27|-|14|TRBJ2-7
TGTGCCAGCAGTTTAGGCAGGGGCGGCGACGAGCAGTACTTC
CASSLGRGGDEQYF
>-|TRBV19|-|14|TRBJ1-1
TGTGCCAGTAGTTATCTGGCAGGGAACACTGAAGCTTTCTTT
CASSYLAGNTEAFF
>few|TRBV28|TRBD1|15|TRBJ1-2
TGTGCCAGCAGCTCCATTGACAGGGACTCCCTTGGATACACCTTC
CASSSIDRDSLGYTF
>-|TRBV6-1|-|12|TRBJ2-7
TGTGCCAGCAGCGGGTTCCTCTACGAGCAGTACTTC
CASSGFLYEQYF
>-|TRBV7-6|-|16|TRBJ2-1
TGTGCCAGCAGCTTAGCCCCTAGCCCTTCCTACAATGAGCAGTTCTTC
CASSLAPSPSYNEQFF
>-|TRBV6-6|TRBD1|15|TRBJ2-7
TGTGCCAGCAGTCCCCGACAGGGGGCGGCTTACGAGCAGTACTTC
CASSPRQGAAYEQYF
>-|TRBV19|TRBD1|15|TRBJ1-5
TGTGCCAGTAGTTCAACAGGGGTATCAAATCAGCCCCAGCATTTT
CASSSTGVSNQPQHF
>-|TRBV5-1|-|13|TRBJ1-5
TGCGCCAGCAGCTTGGGTAGAGGCCAGCCCCAGCATTTT
CASSLGRGQPQHF
>-|TRBV2|-|14|TRBJ2-3
TGTGCCAGCACAAGGCGGAGTAGCACAGATACGCAGTATTTT
CASTRRSSTDTQYF
>once|TRBV6-5|-|13|TRBJ2-2
TGTGCCAGCAGCCGCCCCGTGGCAGGGGAGCTGTTTTTT
CASSRPVAGELFF
>-|TRBV11-1|TRBD1|13|TRBJ2-5
TGTGCCAGCAGTCAGGGGGTCCAAGAGACCCAGTACTTC
CASSQGVQETQYF